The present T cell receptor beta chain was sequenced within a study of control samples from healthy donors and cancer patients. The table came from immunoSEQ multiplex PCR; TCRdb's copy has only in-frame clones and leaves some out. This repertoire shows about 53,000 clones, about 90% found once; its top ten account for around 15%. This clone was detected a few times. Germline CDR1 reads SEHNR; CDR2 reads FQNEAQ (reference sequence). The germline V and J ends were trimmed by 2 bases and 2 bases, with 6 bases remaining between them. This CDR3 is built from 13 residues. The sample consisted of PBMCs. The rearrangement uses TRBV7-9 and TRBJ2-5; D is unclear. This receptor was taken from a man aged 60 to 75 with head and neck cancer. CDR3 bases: TGTGCCAGCAGCTTAAACGCGCAAGAGACCCAGTACTTC. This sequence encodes CASSLNAQETQYF.